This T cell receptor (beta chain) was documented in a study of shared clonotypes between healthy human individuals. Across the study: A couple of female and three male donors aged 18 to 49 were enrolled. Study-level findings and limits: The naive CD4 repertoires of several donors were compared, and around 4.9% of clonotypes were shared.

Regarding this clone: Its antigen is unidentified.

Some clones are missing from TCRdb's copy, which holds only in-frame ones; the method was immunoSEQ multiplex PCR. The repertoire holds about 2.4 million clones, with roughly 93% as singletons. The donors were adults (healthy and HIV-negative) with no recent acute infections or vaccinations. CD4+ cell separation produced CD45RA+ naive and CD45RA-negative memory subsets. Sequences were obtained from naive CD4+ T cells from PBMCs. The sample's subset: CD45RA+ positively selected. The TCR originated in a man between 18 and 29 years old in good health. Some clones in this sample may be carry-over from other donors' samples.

The CDR3: CASSPGGRVSGNTIYF. The DNA for the CDR3 is TGTGCCAGCAGCCCCGGGGGTCGGGTTTCCGGAAACACCATATATTTT. The chain is built from TRBV9 and TRBJ1-3, with TRBD1 as a possible D gene (5 bases). V was trimmed by 4 bases and J by 4 bases, leaving 18 bases between them. The CDR3 sequence is 16 residues long. Germline values: CDR1 SGDLS, CDR2 YYNGEE.